The sequence of this TCR beta chain was determined in a study of CD8+ T cells in alopecia areata. In the study overall: For the treated group, dosing was oral tofacitinib at 5 to 10 mg twice daily. Treated patients received severity scores based on the percentage of scalp area affected.

V shed 5 bases and J shed 6 bases, with 14 bases lying between them. Germline V CDR1 and CDR2: SGDLS, YYNGEE. The CDR3 totals 13 residues. This clone was detected only once. Sample treatment: oral pan-JAK inhibitor, 5-10 mg twice daily. Following RNA extraction, reverse transcription yielded cDNA that acted as the sequencing template. Clones were read by immunoSEQ multiplex PCR, and TCRdb kept only the in-frame ones, dropping some. This table has 120,000 or so clones, approximately 60% appearing once. The sequences come from CD4+ T cells sorted from blood, collected at week 4, from a patient treated with tofacitinib. This chain connects TRBV9 to TRBJ2-5, with unresolved D. This TCR derives from a human donor with alopecia areata. The DNA of the CDR3 is TGTGCCAGCAGTATATCCTACGGGCAGACCCAGTACTTC. It yields the protein CASSISYGQTQYF.